The 26 T cell receptor beta chains below were found in one sample sequenced in a study of T-cell reconstitution after alpha-beta-depleted transplantation in children. This sample's TCRbeta library carried unique molecular identifier barcodes. Using its own MiXCR run on the PCR reads, TCRdb lists one record per CDR3 protein. The sample holds 700,000 to 950,000 distinct CDR3 sequences, approximately 15% seen once. This material consisted of PBMCs, mostly from graft donor cells, taken 360 days after TCRalphabeta/CD19-depleted stem cell transplant. The receptors stem from a male patient aged 10-17 years who had a stem cell transplant for acute lymphoblastic leukemia, so the T cells may come from the graft donor.

The V call is TRBV5-6, the J call TRBJ2-1, with TRBD2 matching over 7 bases. The germline V gene encodes CDR1 SGHDT and CDR2 YYEEEE. V was clipped by 3 bases and J by 6 bases; unmatched bases: 9. The CDR3 spans 15 residues. The chain's CDR3 is CASSSAGVNPNEQFF. CDR3 bases: TGTGCCAGCAGCTCGGCGGGAGTGAATCCCAATGAGCAGTTCTTC.

This chain connects TRBV29-1 to TRBJ2-5, with 13 bases identical to TRBD2. CDR1 and CDR2 from the germline V gene are SQVTM and ANQGSEA. V lost 7 bases, J lost 5 bases, and 13 bases stayed unmatched. This CDR3 region has 16 residues. CDR3 residues: CSAFGLAGEGGETQYF. In nucleotides, the CDR3 is TGCAGCGCCTTCGGACTAGCGGGAGAGGGCGGGGAGACCCAGTACTTC.

This clonotype was counted between two and nine times. This chain links TRBV5-1 with TRBJ2-7, with 9 bases identical to TRBD2. Germline CDR1 reads SGHRS; CDR2 reads YFSETQ. CDR3 length equals 17 residues. The junction had 7 bases not matched to a gene; V was cut back by 0 bases and J by 0 bases. CDR3 sequence (DNA): TGCGCCAGCAGCTTGGTGGCTAGCGGGATTCCCTCCTACGAGCAGTACTTC. It specifies CASSLVASGIPSYEQYF.

There are a few counts of this clonotype. The V gene is TRBV18, the J gene TRBJ1-1; 7 bases map to TRBD1. Germline V lookup: CDR1 KGHSH, CDR2 LQKENI. This CDR3 is 15 amino acids long. V shed 6 bases, J shed 3 bases, and the junction held 10 bases outside the gene matches. CDR3 protein: CASSRTGKGDTEAFF. In DNA form, the CDR3 reads TGTGCCAGCTCCCGGACAGGTAAAGGTGACACTGAAGCTTTCTTT.

V usage is TRBV5-1 and J usage is TRBJ2-7; 8 nucleotides line up with TRBD2. This CDR3 comprises 17 residues. CDR1 and CDR2 from the germline V gene are SGHRS and YFSETQ. V lost 0 bases to trimming and J lost 0 bases; unmatched junction nucleotides: 8. The CDR3 reads CASSLGLAGFSSYEQYF. The CDR3, as DNA: TGCGCCAGCAGCTTGGGCCTAGCGGGCTTCAGCTCCTACGAGCAGTACTTC.

The chain employs TRBV2 and TRBJ2-7; D tentatively fits TRBD1 or TRBD2 (5 bases each). This CDR3 spans 14 amino acids. Germline CDR1 reads SNHLY; CDR2 reads FYNNEI. Trimming shortened V by 2 bases and J by 2 bases, and 10 bases separated the two germline ends. CDR3: CASSENLGAYEQYF. Here the CDR3 DNA reads TGTGCCAGCAGTGAAAATCTGGGGGCCTACGAGCAGTACTTC. Looking up the rest from reference TRBV2 and TRBJ2-7 gives the full variable domain: EPEVTQTPSHQVTQMGQEVILRCVPISNHLYFYWYRQILGQKVEFLVSFYNNEISEKSEIFDDQFSVERPDGSNFTLKIRSTKLEDSAMYFCASSENLGAYEQYFGPGTRLTVT.

This clonotype was observed a single time. Written as DNA, the CDR3 is TGCGCCAGCAGCCAAGAAGCTCGGGGGGGGCATCAGCCCCAGCATTTT. Translating gives CASSQEARGGHQPQHF. The chain combines TRBV4-1 with TRBJ1-5, with D perhaps TRBD1 (6 bases). Germline CDR1 and CDR2: MGHRA and YSYEKL. The CDR3 consists of 16 residues. V lost 0 bases to trimming and J lost 5 bases, with 14 bases between them.

This chain links TRBV27 with TRBJ2-1, with no clear D. V was cut by 8 bases and J by 7 bases, with 9 bases left in between. This CDR3 is 11 amino acids long. Germline-derived CDR1 and CDR2 are MNHEY and SMNVEV (reference sequence). The CDR3 loop reads CASPPKNEQFF. In DNA form, the CDR3 reads TGTGCCAGCCCCCCGAAAAATGAGCAGTTCTTC.

This chain connects TRBV13 to TRBJ2-1; D is ambiguous. The CDR3 extends over 13 amino acids. V lost 5 bases and J lost 7, with 12 bases in between. Germline V gene sequence: CDR1 PRHDT, CDR2 FYEKMQ (reference sequence). The chain's CDR3 is CASSHLERNEQFF. CDR3 nucleotide sequence: TGTGCCAGCAGCCATTTGGAGAGGAATGAGCAGTTCTTC.

Turning to this clonotype: Since a much larger clone is just one base distant, this may be a read error. V gene TRBV18 combines with J gene TRBJ2-5; D gene uncertain. This CDR3 is built from 14 residues. Germline CDR1 and CDR2: KGHSH and LQKENI. CDR3 loop: CASSSFQREETRYF. In DNA form, the CDR3 reads TGTGCCAGCTCCTCTTTCCAAAGGGAAGAGACCCGGTACTTC.

The rearrangement joins TRBV7-8 to TRBJ2-3, with 7 bases that match TRBD2. The J segment lost 0 bases and the V segment lost 2 bases, leaving 11 bases of the junction unmatched. CDR1 is SGHVS, CDR2 FQNEAQ, per germline. The length of the CDR3 is 18 residues. In nucleotides, the CDR3 is TGTGCCAGCAGCTTACCATCGGCCAGCGGGGCTAGCACAGATACGCAGTATTTT. This gives the protein CASSLPSASGASTDTQYF.

This clonotype was seen only a few times. This chain connects TRBV6-2 or TRBV6-3 to TRBJ2-3; 10 nucleotides align to TRBD2. Germline CDR1 reads MNHEY; CDR2 reads SVGEGT. This CDR3 spans 17 amino acids. The ends lost 2 bases at V and 0 bases at J; junction bases unmatched: 5. The CDR3 DNA follows: TGTGCCAGCAGTTACCCTGGACTAGCGGTGAGCACAGATACGCAGTATTTT. Translation gives CASSYPGLAVSTDTQYF.

The sample holds many counts of this clonotype. The chain combines TRBV9 with TRBJ1-5, with unresolved D. This CDR3 region has 14 residues. Between the trimmed V and J ends, which lost 3 bases and 7 bases, there was a span of 14 bases. In germline, CDR1 is SGDLS, CDR2 YYNGEE. CDR3 nucleotide sequence: TGTGCCAGCAGCGAGTCGGGCCCGGGACAGCCCCAGCATTTT. It codes for CASSESGPGQPQHF. Full variable domain (outside the CDR3, taken from reference TRBV9 and TRBJ1-5): DSGVTQTPKHLITATGQRVTLRCSPRSGDLSVYWYQQSLDQGLQFLIQYYNGEERAKGNILERFSAQQFPDLHSELNLSSLELGDSALYFCASSESGPGQPQHFGDGTRLSIL.

This clonotype has just a few counts. The chain links TRBV11-2 to TRBJ2-5; a weak D match, TRBD2 (6 bases). The germline gives CDR1 SGHAT, CDR2 FQNNGV. The V and J ends lost 1 base and 4 bases respectively, with 16 bases between them. The CDR3 consists of 16 residues. The CDR3 region is CASSLAAPTRGETQYF. CDR3 coding DNA: TGTGCCAGCAGCTTAGCCGCCCCGACTAGGGGAGAGACCCAGTACTTC.

This clonotype was counted a few times. The chain joins TRBV12-3 or TRBV12-4 to TRBJ2-5; TRBD1 might be the D (6 bases). The CDR3 extends over 16 amino acids. The V end lost 2 bases, the J end lost 1 base, and 14 bases lay between the germline ends. The CDR3 region has the DNA TGTGCCAGCAGTTTAATGGGGGCAGGGCCCCAAGAGACCCAGTACTTC. Translation: CASSLMGAGPQETQYF.

This clonotype was counted between two and nine times. The CDR3 is CSARDGISGQPQHF. The CDR3 region has the DNA TGCAGTGCTAGAGATGGAATCAGCGGTCAGCCCCAGCATTTT. V gene TRBV20-1 combines with J gene TRBJ1-5; D is unresolved. This CDR3 has 14 amino acids. V was shortened by 0 bases and J by 6 bases, with 12 bases between the two germline ends. Germline V CDR1 and CDR2: DFQATT, SNEGSKA (reference sequence).

This clonotype was counted ten times or more. The chain combines TRBV5-1 with TRBJ2-7; D call uncertain. CDR1 is SGHRS and CDR2 is YFSETQ in the germline V gene. Trimming took 4 bases from V and 5 from J, leaving 16 bases between them. This CDR3 has 14 residues. CDR3 coding DNA: TGCGCCAGCAGCCCCAGGACCTCACGCAACGAGCAGTACTTC. It specifies CASSPRTSRNEQYF.

This clonotype was detected a few times. The V call is TRBV7-9, the J call TRBJ2-2, with TRBD1 matching 7 bases. CDR1 and CDR2 from the germline V gene are SEHNR and FQNEAQ (reference sequence). The CDR3 runs 14 residues. The J segment lost 6 bases and the V segment lost 1 base, leaving 2 bases of the junction unmatched. CDR3 coding DNA: TGTGCCAGCAGCTTAGGAGGGGGCTCCGGGGAGCTGTTTTTT. Translating it yields CASSLGGGSGELFF.

The chain recombines TRBV24-1 with TRBJ2-1; 8 bases map to TRBD2. Germline values: CDR1 KGHDR, CDR2 SFDVKD. The CDR3 loop spans 16 amino acids. The trim removed 1 base at V and 7 bases at J, leaving 8 bases unmatched. The CDR3 DNA is TGTGCCACCAGTGATTTAGGGGGACTAGTCCCGAATGAGCAGTTCTTC. The encoded protein is CATSDLGGLVPNEQFF.

The J gene is TRBJ2-7, the V gene TRBV2; D is unclear. V lost 7 bases and J 9 bases, leaving 19 bases between the germline ends. Germline loops: CDR1 SNHLY, CDR2 FYNNEI. The CDR3 is 13 amino acids. The CDR3 loop is CASITYDTAVQYF. CDR3 DNA: TGTGCCAGCATCACCTATGACACTGCAGTGCAGTACTTC. The full variable domain, rest sourced from reference TRBV2 and TRBJ2-7, is EPEVTQTPSHQVTQMGQEVILRCVPISNHLYFYWYRQILGQKVEFLVSFYNNEISEKSEIFDDQFSVERPDGSNFTLKIRSTKLEDSAMYFCASITYDTAVQYFGPGTRLTVT.

This clonotype was seen at least ten times. V gene TRBV12-3 or TRBV12-4 combines with J gene TRBJ1-6; maybe TRBD1 (5 bases). Trimming pared 5 bases from V and 7 bases from J, leaving 15 bases between. This CDR3 region has 15 residues. The CDR3, as DNA: TGTGCCAGCAGTCCCGCGGGACTCCTGAATTCACCCCTCCACTTT. Translation gives CASSPAGLLNSPLHF.

V usage is TRBV18 and J usage is TRBJ1-1; D may be TRBD1 (6 bases). The V end lost 1 base, the J end lost 4 bases, and 13 bases lay between the germline ends. Germline V gene data show CDR1 as KGHSH and CDR2 as LQKENI. The CDR3 is made up of 15 amino acids. The CDR3 DNA is TGTGCCAGCTCACCACAGCCAGCCAGGGGCACTGAAGCTTTCTTT. It translates to CASSPQPARGTEAFF.

This clonotype has just a few counts. The chain recombines TRBV6-2 or TRBV6-3 with TRBJ2-4; D is ambiguous. CDR1 is MNHEY and CDR2 is SVGEGT in the germline V gene. Trimming took off 2 bases at V and 9 bases at J, with 11 bases between the two ends. The CDR3 covers 13 residues. Here the CDR3 DNA reads TGTGCCAGCAGTTACGAGAGGAGTGTCATTCAGTACTTC. Translated, it gives CASSYERSVIQYF.

The V gene is TRBV3-1, the J gene TRBJ1-3; possibly TRBD1 for D (5 bases). Germline-derived CDR1 and CDR2 are LGHDT and YNNKEL (reference sequence). Trimming pared 1 base from V and 0 bases from J, leaving 19 bases between. The length of the CDR3 is 19 residues. The CDR3 here is CASSQVGGYSSFSGNTIYF. The CDR3 DNA reads TGTGCCAGCAGCCAAGTTGGGGGGTACTCTTCCTTCTCTGGAAACACCATATATTTT.

The gene calls are TRBV27 and TRBJ2-1; D call uncertain. The CDR3 spans 12 residues. V was clipped by 8 bases and J by 6 bases, with 11 bases between them. Germline loops: CDR1 MNHEY, CDR2 SMNVEV (reference sequence). DNA of the CDR3: TGTGCCAGCGGATCCGGGCTCAATGAGCAGTTCTTC. This sequence encodes CASGSGLNEQFF.

This clonotype was detected only a few times. CDR3: CASIQSYSNQPQHF. The CDR3 DNA follows: TGTGCCAGCATCCAGTCCTACAGCAATCAGCCCCAGCATTTT. The rearrangement uses TRBV5-6 and TRBJ1-5, with D unresolved. This CDR3 region has 14 residues. Deletions cut 6 bases from V and 1 base from J, with 11 bases between. Germline V lookup: CDR1 SGHDT, CDR2 YYEEEE.